This is a list of T cell receptor beta chains from one sample in a study of identical twins. Using its own MiXCR run on the 5' RACE reads, TCRdb lists one record per CDR3 protein. In the table there are fewer than 250,000 distinct CDR3 sequences, 6% to 8.5% of which are singletons. These records were also assigned to another study, of yellow fever vaccine responses in identical twins.

Sequences were obtained from CD8+ T cells sorted from blood. These TCRs come from a woman aged 18 to 35 in good health. Each CDR3 is given with its conserved first and last residue. Each record gives: clone size, J gene, V gene, CDR3 protein. Rows give clone size only sometimes, using once, few, many, or a class for an expanded clone.

size: NA
J: TRBJ2-7
V: TRBV24-1
CDR3: CATSDSGTTYEQYF

size: few
J: TRBJ2-7
V: TRBV4-1
CDR3: CASSPGTSVAYEQYF

size: few
J: TRBJ1-1
V: TRBV5-6
CDR3: CASSLFTGRTEAFF

size: NA
J: TRBJ2-3
V: TRBV28
CDR3: CASSQDLSGTASTDTQYF

size: NA
J: TRBJ2-4
V: TRBV19
CDR3: CASQQGLGNIQYF

size: NA
J: TRBJ2-1
V: TRBV7-6
CDR3: CASSLSGTGESYNEQFF

size: many
J: TRBJ2-1
V: TRBV13
CDR3: CASSLLGAGGPRNEQFF

size: NA
J: TRBJ2-1
V: TRBV20-1
CDR3: CSARVAGLAPDNEQFF

size: NA
J: TRBJ2-7
V: TRBV29-1
CDR3: CSVGGGLEQYF

size: many
J: TRBJ2-3
V: TRBV15
CDR3: CATSREIEATDTQYF

size: NA
J: TRBJ2-2
V: TRBV7-8
CDR3: CASSPGQSNTGELFF

size: many
J: TRBJ2-7
V: TRBV7-8
CDR3: CASSLVPPNYEQYF

size: NA
J: TRBJ1-1
V: TRBV2
CDR3: CASTLGVEAFF

size: NA
J: TRBJ2-2
V: TRBV20-1
CDR3: CSARRQNRDTTGELFF

size: few
J: TRBJ2-5
V: TRBV5-4
CDR3: CASSSRGAWETQYF

size: NA
J: TRBJ2-5
V: TRBV15
CDR3: CATSRDRSETQYF